The 11 T cell receptor beta chains below all came from one sample that was sequenced in a study of T cells after yellow fever vaccination. MiXCR was run by TCRdb on the 5' RACE reads, yielding one entry per CDR3 protein. This table holds approximately 70,000 distinct CDR3 sequences, about 6% found once. Sequencing was performed on CD8+ T cells sorted from PBMCs, taken 35 to 50 days after the first yellow fever vaccination. All receptors derive from a young man who received the YFV17D yellow fever vaccine.

This clonotype was found many times. This chain joins TRBV11-2 and TRBJ2-1, with D tentatively TRBD1 (6 bases). V was clipped by 4 bases and J by 2 bases, with 12 bases between them. The CDR3 sequence is 15 residues long. Germline-derived CDR1 and CDR2 are SGHAT and FQNNGV. The CDR3 DNA follows: TGTGCCAGCAGCTCGCCACAGGGACCCTACAATGAGCAGTTCTTC. Translated, it gives CASSSPQGPYNEQFF.

This clonotype was recorded at least ten times. This chain links TRBV6-1 with TRBJ2-7; D unclear. V was clipped by 6 bases and J by 1 base, with 10 bases between them. Looked up from germline, CDR1 is MNHNS and CDR2 is SASEGT. This CDR3 spans 13 amino acids. The CDR3, as DNA: TGTGCCAGCAGCCCCACGGGTTCCTACGAGCAGTACGTC. Amino acids: CASSPTGSYEQYV.

This clonotype was counted only a few times. The chain recombines TRBV7-9 with TRBJ2-7; 7 bases are shared with TRBD1. This CDR3 is built from 14 residues. Germline V CDR1 and CDR2: SEHNR, FQNEAQ (reference sequence). Germline trimming cut 5 bases from V and 5 bases from J; bases unmatched to any gene: 9. DNA for the CDR3: TGTGCCAGCAGCACACCGGGACAGTCCCACGAGCAGTACTTC. Encoded protein: CASSTPGQSHEQYF.

This clonotype was seen more than once but under ten times. The genes are TRBV29-1 and TRBJ1-2; 8 nucleotides match TRBD1. CDR1 and CDR2 from the germline V gene are SQVTM and ANQGSEA. V dropped 5 bases and J dropped 9; count of bases not matched to a gene: 5. The CDR3 covers 11 residues. The CDR3 bases are TGCAGCGTTAGACAGGGGACGCGCTACACCTTC. Amino acids: CSVRQGTRYTF.

This clonotype was counted between two and nine times. The V and J genes are TRBV6-5 and TRBJ1-6; D is undetermined. The V and J ends lost 7 bases and 12 bases respectively, with 13 bases between them. The CDR3 covers 12 residues. The germline V gene encodes CDR1 MNHEY and CDR2 SVGAGI. The CDR3 is CASNPGAGPLHF. CDR3 nucleotide sequence: TGTGCCAGCAATCCCGGCGCGGGACCCCTCCACTTT.

This clonotype has ten or more counts. The rearrangement links TRBV5-1 to TRBJ2-3, with TRBD2 matching 7 bases. Germline V gene data show CDR1 as SGHRS and CDR2 as YFSETQ. The CDR3 loop spans 15 amino acids. Germline trimming cut 3 bases from V and 0 bases from J; bases unmatched to any gene: 4. CDR3 DNA sequence: TGCGCCAGCAGCTACACGGGGGGAAGCACAGATACGCAGTATTTT. Encoded protein: CASSYTGGSTDTQYF.

This sequence joins TRBV5-1 and TRBJ2-4; 8 bases map to TRBD2. Looked up from germline, CDR1 is SGHRS and CDR2 is YFSETQ. This CDR3 comprises 16 residues. J lost 3 bases, V lost 0 bases, and 5 bases had no gene match. CDR3 in amino acids: CASSLEGGLVKNIQYF. CDR3 DNA sequence: TGCGCCAGCAGCTTGGAGGGGGGACTAGTCAAAAACATTCAGTACTTC. The variable domain in full, with the rest retrieved from reference TRBV5-1 and TRBJ2-4, is KAGVTQTPRYLIKTRGQQVTLSCSPISGHRSVSWYQQTPGQGLQFLFEYFSETQRNKGNFPGRFSGRQFSNSRSEMNVSTLELGDSALYLCASSLEGGLVKNIQYFGAGTRLSVL.

The chain carries TRBV20-1 and TRBJ2-1; D is uncertain. Trimming shortened V by 5 bases and J by 8 bases, and 4 bases separated the two germline ends. Germline V lookup: CDR1 DFQATT, CDR2 SNEGSKA (reference sequence). The CDR3 totals 9 residues. The CDR3 loop is CSAPHEQFF. CDR3 nucleotide sequence: TGCAGTGCTCCCCATGAGCAGTTCTTC.

Many counts were recorded for this clonotype. This rearrangement joins TRBV12-3 or TRBV12-4 to TRBJ2-1; perhaps TRBD1 as D (5 bases). V was cut by 5 bases and J by 12 bases, with 17 bases left in between. The CDR3 loop spans 13 amino acids. The CDR3 loop reads CASSDSGTHGQFF. CDR3 bases: TGTGCCAGCAGTGACAGTGGAACTCACGGGCAGTTCTTC.

This clonotype was seen many times. The V and J genes are TRBV5-1 and TRBJ2-3; weak D call: TRBD1 (5 bases). This CDR3 is built from 15 residues. CDR1 SGHRS and CDR2 YFSETQ come from the germline V gene. V was shortened by 0 bases and J by 0 bases, with 8 bases between the two germline ends. The chain's CDR3 is CASSLGGRSTDTQYF. In DNA form, the CDR3 reads TGCGCCAGCAGCTTGGGGGGCCGGAGCACAGATACGCAGTATTTT.

This clonotype has ten or more counts. This chain links TRBV29-1 with TRBJ2-1, with 8 bases fitting TRBD2. V shed 7 bases and J 5 bases; nucleotides not matched to a gene: 13. The CDR3 loop spans 15 amino acids. CDR1 and CDR2 (germline): SQVTM, ANQGSEA. DNA of the CDR3: TGCAGCGAAATTGACGGGGGGGCCCCAAACAATGAGCAGTTCTTC. Protein: CSEIDGGAPNNEQFF.